This T cell receptor (beta chain) was sequenced during a study of blood T cell repertoires in COVID-19. Across the whole study: Some COVID-19 samples were acute and others convalescent; all came from the United States, Italy and Spain. PBMCs, B-cell-depleted T cells, or T cells provided the cDNA or gDNA that made up the material.

CDR3 size: 14 residues. V lost 1 base and J lost 2, with 9 bases in between. Germline V lookup: CDR1 SGHAT, CDR2 FQNNGV. In the authors' methods: Estimates of nucleated cell counts were drawn from the amplification of reference gene primers. Sequencing used immunoSEQ multiplex PCR; TCRdb keeps in-frame clones, though not all of them. For V, J and clone size, that table is used; D and trimming come from the DNA. The sample consists of 250,000 to 300,000 clones, approximately 92% of them appearing once. The source of this sequence is a woman aged 40 to 50 who had recovered from COVID-19. The chain is built from TRBV11-2 and TRBJ2-7; tentatively, D is TRBD2 (5 bases). Sequenced input: peripheral blood. The CDR3 loop is CASSLGRGPYEQYF. As DNA, the CDR3 is TGTGCCAGCAGCTTAGGCCGGGGTCCCTACGAGCAGTACTTC.